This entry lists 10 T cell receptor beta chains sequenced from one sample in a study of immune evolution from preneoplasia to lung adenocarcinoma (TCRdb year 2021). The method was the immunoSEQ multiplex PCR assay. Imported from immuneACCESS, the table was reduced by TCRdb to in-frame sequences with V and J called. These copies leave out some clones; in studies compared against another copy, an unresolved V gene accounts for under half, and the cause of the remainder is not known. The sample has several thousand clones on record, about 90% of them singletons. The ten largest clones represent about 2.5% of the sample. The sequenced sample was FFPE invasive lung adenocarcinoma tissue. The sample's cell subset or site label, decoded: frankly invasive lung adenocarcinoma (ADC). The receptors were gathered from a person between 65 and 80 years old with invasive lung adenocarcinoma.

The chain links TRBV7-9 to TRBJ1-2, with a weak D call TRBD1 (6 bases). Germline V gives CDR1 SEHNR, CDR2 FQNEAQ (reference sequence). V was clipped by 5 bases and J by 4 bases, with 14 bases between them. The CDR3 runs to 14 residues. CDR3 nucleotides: TGTGCCAGCAGCCCGGGGGGACAAGTCTATGGCTACACCTTC. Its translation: CASSPGGQVYGYTF. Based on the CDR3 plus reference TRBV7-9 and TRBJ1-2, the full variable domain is DTGVSQNPRHKITKRGQNVTFRCDPISEHNRLYWYRQTLGQGPEFLTYFQNEAQLEKSRLLSDRFSAERPKGSFSTLEIQRTEQGDSAMYLCASSPGGQVYGYTFGSGTRLTVV.

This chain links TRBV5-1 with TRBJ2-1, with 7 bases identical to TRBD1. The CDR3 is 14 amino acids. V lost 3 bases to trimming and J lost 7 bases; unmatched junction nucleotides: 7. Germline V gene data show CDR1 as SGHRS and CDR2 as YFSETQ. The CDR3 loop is CASSSGTEGNEQFF. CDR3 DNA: TGCGCCAGCAGCTCTGGGACAGAGGGGAATGAGCAGTTCTTC.

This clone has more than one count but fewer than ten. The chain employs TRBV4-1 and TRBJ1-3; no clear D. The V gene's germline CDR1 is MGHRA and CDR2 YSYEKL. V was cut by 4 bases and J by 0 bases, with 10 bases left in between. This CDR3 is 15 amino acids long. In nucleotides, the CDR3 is TGCGCCAGCAGCCTAACGGAGAGCTCTGGAAACACCATATATTTT. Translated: CASSLTESSGNTIYF.

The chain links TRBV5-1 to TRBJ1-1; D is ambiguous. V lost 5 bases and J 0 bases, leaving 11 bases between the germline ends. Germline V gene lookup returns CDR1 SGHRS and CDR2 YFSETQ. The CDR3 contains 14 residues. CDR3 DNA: TGCGCCAGCAGGACCAGCGCTATGAACACTGAAGCTTTCTTT. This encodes CASRTSAMNTEAFF.

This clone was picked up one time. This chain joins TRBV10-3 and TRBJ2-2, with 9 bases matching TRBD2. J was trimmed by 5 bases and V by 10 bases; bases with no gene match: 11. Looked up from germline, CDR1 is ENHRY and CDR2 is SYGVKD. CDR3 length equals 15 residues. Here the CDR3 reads CASRRAGGQTGELFF. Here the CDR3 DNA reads TGTGCCAGCAGAAGGGCGGGGGGGCAGACCGGGGAGCTGTTTTTT.

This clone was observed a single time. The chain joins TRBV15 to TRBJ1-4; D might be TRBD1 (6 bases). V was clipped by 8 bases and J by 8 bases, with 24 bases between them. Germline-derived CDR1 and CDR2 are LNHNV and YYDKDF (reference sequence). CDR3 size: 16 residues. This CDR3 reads CATADWPRGAGEKLFF. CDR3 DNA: TGTGCCACCGCAGATTGGCCACGGGGGGCAGGAGAAAAACTGTTTTTT.

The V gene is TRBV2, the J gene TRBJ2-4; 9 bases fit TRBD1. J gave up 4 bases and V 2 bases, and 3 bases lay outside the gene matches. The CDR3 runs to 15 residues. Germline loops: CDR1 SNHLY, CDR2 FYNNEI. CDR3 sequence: CASSELGTGKNIQYF. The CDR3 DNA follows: TGTGCCAGCAGTGAACTAGGGACAGGGAAAAACATTCAGTACTTC.

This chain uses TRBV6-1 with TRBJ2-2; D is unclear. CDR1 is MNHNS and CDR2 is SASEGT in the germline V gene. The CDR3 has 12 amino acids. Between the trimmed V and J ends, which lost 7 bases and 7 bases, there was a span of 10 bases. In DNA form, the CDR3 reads TGTGCCAGCACCTTATACTACGGGGAGCTGTTTTTT. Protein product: CASTLYYGELFF.

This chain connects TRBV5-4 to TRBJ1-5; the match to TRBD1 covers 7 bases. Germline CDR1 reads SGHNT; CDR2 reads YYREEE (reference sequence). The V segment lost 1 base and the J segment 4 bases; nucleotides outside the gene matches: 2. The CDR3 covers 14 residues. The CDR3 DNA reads TGTGCCAGCAGCTTGAGGACAGGTAATCAGCCCCAGCATTTT. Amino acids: CASSLRTGNQPQHF.

The CDR3 sequence: CAISGLAGKDEQYF. For the CDR3, the DNA is TGTGCCATCAGTGGACTAGCGGGCAAAGACGAGCAGTACTTC. The rearrangement uses TRBV10-3 and TRBJ2-7; 10 bases match TRBD2. This CDR3 is 14 amino acids long. Germline assignment: CDR1 ENHRY and CDR2 SYGVKD. The J segment lost 5 bases and the V segment lost 4 bases, leaving 5 bases of the junction unmatched.